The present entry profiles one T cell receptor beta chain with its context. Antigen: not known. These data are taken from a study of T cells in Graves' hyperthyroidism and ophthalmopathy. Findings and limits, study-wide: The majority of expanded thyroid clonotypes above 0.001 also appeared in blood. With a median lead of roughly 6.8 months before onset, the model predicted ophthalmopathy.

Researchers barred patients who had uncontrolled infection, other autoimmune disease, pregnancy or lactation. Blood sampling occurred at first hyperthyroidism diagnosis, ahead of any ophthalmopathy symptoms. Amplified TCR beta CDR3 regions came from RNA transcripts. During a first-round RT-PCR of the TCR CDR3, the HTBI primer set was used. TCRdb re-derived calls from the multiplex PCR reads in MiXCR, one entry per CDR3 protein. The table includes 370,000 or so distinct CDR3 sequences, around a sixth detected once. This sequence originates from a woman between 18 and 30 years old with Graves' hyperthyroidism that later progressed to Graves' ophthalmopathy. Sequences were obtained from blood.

The CDR3 nucleotides read TGTGCCAGTAGTTCACAGGGGAGGTCCTACGAGCAGTACTTC. It is translated as CASSSQGRSYEQYF. The J gene is TRBJ2-7, the V gene TRBV19, with D tentatively TRBD1 (7 bases). CDR3 length equals 14 residues. V gave up 5 bases and J gave up 1 base, with 12 bases separating them. Germline CDR1 reads LNHDA; CDR2 reads SQIVND (reference sequence).